These T cell receptor beta chains were read from a single sample in a study of cytomegalovirus exposure and HLA in healthy donors. The repertoire was sequenced with immunoSEQ multiplex PCR; TCRdb's copy has only in-frame clones and lacks some. The data hold about 110,000 clones, with about 70% observed a single time. The sequenced sample was PBMCs. The receptors shown here come from a woman aged 40-49 years in good health and CMV-seronegative. Both conserved end residues are part of each CDR3. The D gene is left open where the match is weak. Only some rows state a clone size, as once, few, many or a class for expanded clones.

D gene,clone size,J gene,V gene,CDR3 protein,CDR3 DNA
-,-,TRBJ2-5,TRBV7-8,CAASPEGGEGETQYF,TGTGCCGCGTCCCCCGAGGGAGGAGAGGGAGAGACCCAGTACTTC
-,-,TRBJ1-3,TRBV5-1,CASSLVQAGGVSGNTIYF,TGCGCCAGCAGCTTGGTCCAGGCAGGAGGAGTCTCTGGAAACACCATATATTTT
TRBD2,-,TRBJ2-5,TRBV5-6,CASSLGQFGGTGAQYF,TGTGCCAGCAGCTTGGGACAGTTCGGGGGGACGGGGGCCCAGTACTTC
-,-,TRBJ2-3,TRBV29-1,CSVSHNLVSDTQYF,TGCAGCGTTTCCCATAACTTAGTATCGGATACGCAGTATTTT
-,-,TRBJ1-1,TRBV20-1,CSGQMNTEAFF,TGCAGCGGACAGATGAACACTGAAGCTTTCTTT
TRBD2,many,TRBJ2-7,TRBV5-1,CASSPRTSTYEQYF,TGCGCCAGCAGCCCAAGGACTAGCACCTACGAGCAGTACTTC
TRBD2,-,TRBJ2-2,TRBV19,CASSITSAGTGELFF,TGTGCCAGTAGTATAACTAGCGCGGGCACCGGGGAGCTGTTTTTT
TRBD2,-,TRBJ2-1,TRBV28,CASRGLAGGDEQFF,TGTGCCAGCAGGGGACTAGCGGGAGGGGATGAGCAGTTCTTC
TRBD2,-,TRBJ2-1,TRBV10-3,CAISEEVPGGGEQFF,TGTGCCATCAGTGAAGAAGTCCCCGGGGGGGGTGAGCAGTTCTTC
TRBD2,-,TRBJ2-3,TRBV6-6,CASGLGAGDPDTQYF,TGTGCCAGCGGTCTAGGAGCGGGAGACCCAGATACGCAGTATTTT
TRBD1,-,TRBJ2-7,TRBV6-5,CASSSARDRAYEQYF,TGTGCCAGCAGTTCAGCCCGGGACAGGGCCTACGAGCAGTACTTC
-,-,TRBJ2-4,TRBV29-1,CSVAPERNIQYF,TGCAGCGTTGCCCCTGAGAGGAACATTCAGTACTTC
-,-,TRBJ1-4,TRBV2,CASNNRETNEKLFF,TGTGCCAGCAACAACAGGGAGACTAATGAAAAACTGTTTTTT
-,-,TRBJ1-1,TRBV10-3,CAIGGRASTEAFF,TGTGCCATCGGAGGCCGCGCCAGCACTGAAGCTTTCTTT
-,-,TRBJ1-5,TRBV7-2,CASSLSASQGQPQHF,TGTGCCAGCAGTTTGTCAGCGTCCCAAGGACAGCCCCAGCATTTT
-,-,TRBJ2-5,TRBV5-4,CASFRTGYINQETQYF,TGTGCCAGTTTCAGAACAGGGTATATCAATCAAGAGACCCAGTACTTC
-,-,TRBJ2-7,TRBV4-3,CASSQARVGVEQYF,TGCGCCAGCAGCCAAGCTAGGGTGGGAGTCGAGCAGTACTTC
TRBD1,-,TRBJ1-2,TRBV7-8,CASSSQGAQGYTF,TGTGCCAGCAGCTCGCAGGGGGCGCAAGGCTACACCTTC
-,-,TRBJ1-1,TRBV28,CASRTLEIWNTEAFF,TGTGCCAGCAGGACGTTGGAGATCTGGAACACTGAAGCTTTCTTT
-,-,TRBJ1-1,TRBV9,CASSVAGSTEAFF,TGTGCCAGCAGCGTAGCGGGAAGCACTGAAGCTTTCTTT
-,-,TRBJ1-2,TRBV9,CASSPGGTDNYGYTF,TGTGCCAGCAGCCCCGGGGGGACGGATAACTATGGCTACACCTTC
TRBD2,-,TRBJ2-5,TRBV7-2,CASSWGLAGEETQYF,TGTGCCAGCAGCTGGGGACTAGCGGGAGAAGAGACCCAGTACTTC
-,-,TRBJ1-2,TRBV6-5,CASSPTGVHGYTF,TGTGCCAGCAGTCCCACGGGGGTCCATGGCTACACCTTC
-,-,TRBJ2-1,TRBV18,CASSPELGGNVYEQFF,TGTGCCAGCTCACCCGAGTTGGGCGGGAATGTCTATGAGCAGTTCTTC
-,-,TRBJ2-4,TRBV18,CASSPQGSAKNIQYF,TGTGCCAGCTCACCTCAGGGATCGGCCAAAAACATTCAGTACTTC
TRBD1,-,TRBJ1-2,TRBV6-4,CASSPTPDRQGRYGYTF,TGTGCCAGCAGTCCAACTCCTGACCGACAGGGTCGGTATGGCTACACCTTC
TRBD2,-,TRBJ2-7,TRBV7-7,CASSLGLEGEQYF,TGTGCTAGCAGCTTAGGACTAGAAGGGGAGCAGTACTTC
-,few,TRBJ2-2,TRBV7-2,CASSFWEGGGGELFF,TGTGCCAGCAGCTTCTGGGAGGGGGGGGGCGGGGAGCTGTTTTTT
-,-,TRBJ2-7,TRBV28,CASGILGAHEQYF,TGTGCCAGCGGGATTCTAGGGGCCCACGAGCAGTACTTC
-,-,TRBJ1-2,TRBV30,CAWSVWPGDRYGYTF,TGTGCCTGGAGTGTCTGGCCAGGGGATAGGTATGGCTACACCTTC
TRBD1,-,TRBJ1-2,TRBV27,CASRQGALNYGYTF,TGTGCCAGTAGACAGGGGGCGCTTAACTATGGCTACACCTTC
TRBD2,once,TRBJ2-6,TRBV7-9,CASSPGRERVGANVLTF,TGTGCCAGCAGCCCCGGGAGGGAGCGTGTCGGGGCCAACGTCCTGACTTTC
-,-,TRBJ2-7,TRBV6-5,CASSRTETYEQYF,TGTGCCAGCAGCAGGACTGAGACCTACGAGCAGTACTTC
TRBD1,-,TRBJ1-2,TRBV7-2,CASSQTGNYNYGYTF,TGTGCCAGCAGCCAGACAGGGAACTACAACTATGGCTACACCTTC
-,few,TRBJ1-1,TRBV6-5,CASIGYTEAFF,TGTGCCAGCATCGGGTACACTGAAGCTTTCTTT
-,-,TRBJ1-5,TRBV10-1,CASRTRVSSNQPQHF,TGCGCCAGCAGGACCCGGGTCAGCTCTAATCAGCCCCAGCATTTT
-,-,TRBJ2-3,TRBV4-3,CASSQASWGPNRNRGGDTQYF,TGCGCCAGCAGCCAAGCATCTTGGGGGCCAAACCGGAACCGGGGTGGAGATACGCAGTATTTT
-,-,TRBJ2-2,TRBV2,CASTGTGELFF,TGTGCCAGCACCGGTACCGGGGAGCTGTTTTTT
-,-,TRBJ2-7,TRBV10-2,CASSEVGQSYEQYF,TGCGCCAGCAGTGAAGTTGGACAGTCCTACGAGCAGTACTTC
-,-,TRBJ1-6,TRBV19,CASSIVRNNSPLHF,TGTGCCAGTAGTATAGTCAGGAATAATTCACCCCTCCACTTT
-,few,TRBJ2-1,TRBV4-1,CASTGTLKGNEQFF,TGCGCCAGCACCGGGACACTAAAGGGCAATGAGCAGTTCTTC
-,-,TRBJ1-5,TRBV18,CASSPSTGRNQPQHF,TGTGCCAGCTCACCAAGCACAGGGCGAAATCAGCCCCAGCATTTT
-,-,TRBJ2-7,TRBV25-1,CASSEAGRSRYEQYF,TGTGCCAGCAGTGAAGCGGGCAGGTCTAGATACGAGCAGTACTTC
TRBD2,few,TRBJ2-5,TRBV4-2,CASSISTSGGRETQYF,TGTGCCAGCAGCATTTCAACCAGCGGGGGTAGGGAGACCCAGTACTTC
-,-,TRBJ2-3,TRBV29-1,CSVDEAANTDTQYF,TGCAGCGTTGATGAAGCGGCGAACACAGATACGCAGTATTTT
-,-,TRBJ2-1,TRBV4-3,CASSRQRGNEQFF,TGCGCCAGCAGCCGCCAAAGGGGTAATGAGCAGTTCTTC
-,-,TRBJ1-1,TRBV6-5,CASSTRVNTEAFF,TGTGCCAGCAGTACTAGGGTAAACACTGAAGCTTTCTTT
TRBD1,-,TRBJ1-3,TRBV7-9,CSGQASSGNTIYF,TGTTCCGGACAGGCGAGCTCTGGAAACACCATATATTTT
TRBD1,-,TRBJ2-7,TRBV5-5,CASSRDSTYEQYF,TGTGCCAGCTCCCGGGACAGCACCTACGAGCAGTACTTC
TRBD2,once,TRBJ2-3,TRBV28,CASSSAGAGDTQYF,TGTGCCAGCAGTTCCGCGGGAGCGGGGGATACGCAGTATTTT
TRBD1,-,TRBJ2-7,TRBV5-1,CASSSGTGGSEQYF,TGCGCCAGCAGCTCCGGGACAGGGGGTAGTGAGCAGTACTTC
TRBD1,-,TRBJ2-7,TRBV29-1,CSVEDRQGSSYEQYF,TGCAGCGTTGAAGACAGACAGGGGAGCTCCTACGAGCAGTACTTC
TRBD1,-,TRBJ1-1,TRBV25-1,CASSPRGPTNEAFF,TGTGCCAGCAGTCCCAGGGGGCCCACGAACGAAGCTTTCTTT
-,-,TRBJ2-5,TRBV7-2,CASSIYSGQETQYF,TGTGCCAGCAGCATCTACAGCGGGCAAGAGACCCAGTACTTC
TRBD1,-,TRBJ2-7,TRBV7-9,CASSLGTRTGPSSYEQYF,TGTGCCAGCAGCTTAGGTACGCGGACAGGGCCGAGCTCCTACGAGCAGTACTTC
TRBD1,few,TRBJ2-7,TRBV6-6,CASSYRGQGTYEQYF,TGTGCCAGCAGTTACCGCGGACAGGGGACCTACGAGCAGTACTTC
-,-,TRBJ1-1,TRBV19,CASARRMNTEAFF,TGTGCCAGCGCGAGGCGCATGAACACTGAAGCTTTCTTT
-,-,TRBJ2-5,TRBV9,CASSVGAAGYGETQYF,TGTGCCAGCAGCGTTGGGGCGGCGGGGTATGGGGAGACCCAGTACTTC
-,-,TRBJ1-5,TRBV2,CASSKQGLSNQPQHF,TGTGCCAGCAGCAAGCAGGGGCTTAGCAATCAGCCCCAGCATTTT
TRBD1,-,TRBJ1-2,TRBV7-2,CASSQGTGARFGYTF,TGTGCCAGCAGCCAGGGAACAGGGGCGCGGTTCGGCTACACCTTC